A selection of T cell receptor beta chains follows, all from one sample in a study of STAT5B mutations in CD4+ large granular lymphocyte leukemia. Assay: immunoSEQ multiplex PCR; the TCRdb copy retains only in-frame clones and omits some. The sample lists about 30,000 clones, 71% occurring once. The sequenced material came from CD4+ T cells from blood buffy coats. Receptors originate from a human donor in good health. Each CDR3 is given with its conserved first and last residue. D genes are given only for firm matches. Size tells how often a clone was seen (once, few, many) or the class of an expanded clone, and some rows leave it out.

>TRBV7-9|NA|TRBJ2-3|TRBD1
CASSAGTGVGRDTQYF
TGTGCCAGCAGCGCCGGGACAGGGGTCGGTAGAGATACGCAGTATTTT
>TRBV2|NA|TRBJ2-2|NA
CASMQIANTGELFF
TGTGCCAGCATGCAAATCGCGAACACCGGGGAGCTGTTTTTT
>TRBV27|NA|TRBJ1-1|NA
CASSSPFLNTEAFF
TGTGCCAGCAGTTCCCCTTTCCTGAACACTGAAGCTTTCTTT
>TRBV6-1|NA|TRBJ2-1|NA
CASSASSYNEQFF
TGTGCCAGCAGTGCGAGCTCCTACAATGAGCAGTTCTTC
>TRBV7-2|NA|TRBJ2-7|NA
CASSPSQASYEQYF
TGTGCCAGCAGCCCCAGTCAAGCCTCCTACGAGCAGTACTTC
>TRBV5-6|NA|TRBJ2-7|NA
CASSLSDGPWEQYF
TGTGCCAGCAGCTTGTCGGACGGACCATGGGAGCAGTACTTC
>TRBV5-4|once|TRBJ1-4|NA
CASSYQGSNNEKLFF
TGTGCCAGCAGCTACCAAGGTAGCAATAATGAAAAACTGTTTTTT
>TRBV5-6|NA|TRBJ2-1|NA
CASGDTVNNEQFF
TGTGCCAGCGGGGACACGGTTAACAATGAGCAGTTCTTC
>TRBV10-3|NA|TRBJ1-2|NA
CAISAQTAKGSDGYTF
TGTGCCATCAGTGCCCAGACAGCGAAGGGGTCGGATGGCTACACCTTC
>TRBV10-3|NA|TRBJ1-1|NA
CAVAPPGLQNTEAFF
TGTGCCGTCGCGCCACCAGGGCTCCAGAACACTGAAGCTTTCTTT
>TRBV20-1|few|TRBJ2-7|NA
CSAGDYEQYF
TGCAGTGCTGGAGACTACGAGCAGTACTTC
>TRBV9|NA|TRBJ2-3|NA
CASSVAGGSSDTQYF
TGTGCCAGCAGCGTAGCAGGAGGGAGTTCAGATACGCAGTATTTT
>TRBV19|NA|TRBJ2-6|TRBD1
CASTRQPMPGQGKSGANVLTF
TGTGCCAGTACCCGACAACCGATGCCGGGACAGGGAAAGAGTGGGGCCAACGTCCTGACTTTC
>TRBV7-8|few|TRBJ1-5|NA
CASSLARVGGQPQHF
TGTGCCAGCAGCTTAGCCAGGGTTGGGGGTCAGCCCCAGCATTTT
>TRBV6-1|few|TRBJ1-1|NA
CASSEELPWAFF
TGTGCCAGCAGTGAAGAGCTTCCGTGGGCTTTCTTT
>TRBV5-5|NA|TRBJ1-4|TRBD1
CASSEGQGDEKLFF
TGTGCCAGCAGCGAGGGACAGGGTGATGAAAAACTGTTTTTT
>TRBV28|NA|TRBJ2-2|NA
CASRGEIGELFF
TGTGCCAGCAGAGGGGAGATCGGGGAGCTGTTTTTT
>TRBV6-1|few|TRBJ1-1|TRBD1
CASWDRNTEAFF
TGTGCCAGCTGGGACAGAAACACTGAAGCTTTCTTT
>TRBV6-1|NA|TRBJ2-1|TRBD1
CATTGVVNEQFF
TGTGCCACCACAGGGGTGGTGAATGAGCAGTTCTTC
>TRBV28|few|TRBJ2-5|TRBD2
CASKVAGIVETQYF
TGTGCCAGCAAGGTAGCGGGGATCGTCGAGACCCAGTACTTC
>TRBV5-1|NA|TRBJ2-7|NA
CASSLDGYPTGEQYF
TGCGCCAGCAGCTTGGATGGCTACCCCACGGGGGAGCAGTACTTC
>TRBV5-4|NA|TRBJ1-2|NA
CASSLDSGSDGYTF
TGTGCCAGCAGCTTAGATTCAGGGAGCGATGGCTACACCTTC
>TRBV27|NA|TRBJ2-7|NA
CASSFIGSHEQYF
TGTGCCAGCAGTTTCATCGGGAGCCACGAGCAGTACTTC
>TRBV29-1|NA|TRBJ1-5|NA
CSVLVEGGNQPQHF
TGCAGCGTCCTGGTTGAGGGGGGGAATCAGCCCCAGCATTTT
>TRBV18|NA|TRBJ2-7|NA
CASSEGLGGSPYEQYF
TGTGCCAGCTCCGAAGGGTTGGGGGGAAGTCCCTACGAGCAGTACTTC
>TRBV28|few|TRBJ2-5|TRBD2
CASKLAGGYQETQYF
TGTGCCAGCAAACTAGCGGGGGGGTACCAAGAGACCCAGTACTTC
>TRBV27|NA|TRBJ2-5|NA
CASSFRGTWATETQYF
TGTGCCAGCAGTTTTCGCGGGACCTGGGCAACAGAGACCCAGTACTTC
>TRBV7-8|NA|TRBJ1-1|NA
CASSLGQLNTEAFF
TGTGCCAGCAGCTTAGGGCAGTTGAACACTGAAGCTTTCTTT
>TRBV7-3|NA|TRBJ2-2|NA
CASSPGTTGELFF
TGTGCCAGCAGCCCTGGGACAACCGGGGAGCTGTTTTTT
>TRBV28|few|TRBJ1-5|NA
CASSFVGSGNQPQHF
TGTGCCAGCAGTTTCGTGGGTAGCGGCAATCAGCCCCAGCATTTT
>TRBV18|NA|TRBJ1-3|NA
CASSPAKAGTGNTIYF
TGTGCCAGCTCACCAGCGAAAGCAGGGACTGGAAACACCATATATTTT
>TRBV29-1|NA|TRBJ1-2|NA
CSVGQTNYGYTF
TGCAGCGTTGGACAGACGAACTATGGCTACACCTTC
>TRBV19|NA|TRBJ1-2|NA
CASSTEYYGYTF
TGTGCCAGTAGCACAGAATACTATGGCTACACCTTC
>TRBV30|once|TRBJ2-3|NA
CAWSVKGPDTQYF
TGTGCCTGGAGTGTAAAGGGCCCAGATACGCAGTATTTT
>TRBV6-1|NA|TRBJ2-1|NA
CASSEAHGRGFGNEQFF
TGTGCCAGCAGTGAAGCGCATGGGAGGGGGTTTGGCAATGAGCAGTTCTTC
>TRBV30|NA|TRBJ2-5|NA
CAWEAGTRPRETQYF
TGTGCCTGGGAAGCTGGGACCCGACCACGGGAGACCCAGTACTTC
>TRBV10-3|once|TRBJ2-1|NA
CAIVGGLTGGEQFF
TGTGCCATCGTCGGGGGACTCACCGGGGGAGAGCAGTTCTTC
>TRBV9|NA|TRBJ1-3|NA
CASSVFQGPAGNTIYF
TGTGCCAGCAGCGTATTCCAGGGGCCCGCTGGAAACACCATATATTTT
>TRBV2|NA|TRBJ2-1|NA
CASAATGPLEQFF
TGTGCCAGTGCCGCGACGGGGCCTTTGGAGCAGTTCTTC
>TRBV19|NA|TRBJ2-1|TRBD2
CASTSRGGQFYNEQFF
TGTGCCAGTACCTCCCGGGGGGGGCAATTTTACAATGAGCAGTTCTTC
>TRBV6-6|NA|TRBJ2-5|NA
CASRRQTETQYF
TGTGCCAGCAGGCGACAGACAGAGACCCAGTACTTC
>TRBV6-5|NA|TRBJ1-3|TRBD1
CASSYSTGGGRNTIYF
TGTGCCAGCAGTTACTCGACAGGGGGCGGGAGAAACACCATATATTTT
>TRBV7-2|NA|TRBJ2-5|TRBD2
CASSLGISGALGETQYF
TGTGCCAGCAGCTTAGGTATTAGCGGGGCCCTCGGGGAGACCCAGTACTTC
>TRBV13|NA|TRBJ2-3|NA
CASSFRTDTQYF
TGTGCCAGCAGCTTTCGCACAGATACGCAGTATTTT
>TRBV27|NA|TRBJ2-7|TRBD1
CASSTLPTGGNEQYF
TGTGCCAGCAGTACTCTACCGACAGGGGGGAACGAGCAGTACTTC
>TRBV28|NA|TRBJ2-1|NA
CASSSLVGGREQFF
TGTGCCAGCAGTTCCTTAGTGGGGGGCCGGGAGCAGTTCTTC
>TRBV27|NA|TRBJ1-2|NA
CASSLSGGANYGYTF
TGTGCCAGCAGTTTATCAGGGGGTGCTAACTATGGCTACACCTTC
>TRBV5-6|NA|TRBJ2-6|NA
CASGTFGGAQRSGANVLTF
TGTGCCAGCGGAACCTTTGGAGGGGCGCAGAGATCTGGGGCCAACGTCCTGACTTTC
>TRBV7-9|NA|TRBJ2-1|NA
CASSPHTGYNEQFF
TGTGCCAGCAGCCCCCACACGGGGTACAATGAGCAGTTCTTC
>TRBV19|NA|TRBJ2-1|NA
CASSISLYNEQFF
TGTGCCAGTAGTATTTCACTCTACAATGAGCAGTTCTTC
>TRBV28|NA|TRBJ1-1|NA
CASKSGLVAEAFF
TGTGCCAGCAAGTCGGGTTTGGTCGCTGAAGCTTTCTTT
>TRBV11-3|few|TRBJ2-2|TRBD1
CASSLEDRGFGRRTGELFF
TGTGCCAGCAGCTTGGAGGACAGGGGGTTCGGTCGTCGCACCGGGGAGCTGTTTTTT
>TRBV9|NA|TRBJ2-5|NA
CASSVGGGVAQETQYF
TGTGCCAGCAGCGTAGGAGGGGGGGTAGCCCAAGAGACCCAGTACTTC
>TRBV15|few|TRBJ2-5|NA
CATSRDRETQYF
TGTGCCACCAGCAGAGATCGAGAGACCCAGTACTTC
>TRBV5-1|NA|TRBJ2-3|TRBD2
CASSIGLAGGRTDTQYF
TGCGCCAGCAGCATCGGACTAGCGGGGGGGCGGACAGATACGCAGTATTTT
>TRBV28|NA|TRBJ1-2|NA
CASSSHTGTNYGYTF
TGTGCCAGCAGTTCCCATACCGGGACCAACTATGGCTACACCTTC
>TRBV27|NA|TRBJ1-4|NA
CVVPGEKLFF
TGTGTGGTGCCGGGAGAAAAACTGTTTTTT